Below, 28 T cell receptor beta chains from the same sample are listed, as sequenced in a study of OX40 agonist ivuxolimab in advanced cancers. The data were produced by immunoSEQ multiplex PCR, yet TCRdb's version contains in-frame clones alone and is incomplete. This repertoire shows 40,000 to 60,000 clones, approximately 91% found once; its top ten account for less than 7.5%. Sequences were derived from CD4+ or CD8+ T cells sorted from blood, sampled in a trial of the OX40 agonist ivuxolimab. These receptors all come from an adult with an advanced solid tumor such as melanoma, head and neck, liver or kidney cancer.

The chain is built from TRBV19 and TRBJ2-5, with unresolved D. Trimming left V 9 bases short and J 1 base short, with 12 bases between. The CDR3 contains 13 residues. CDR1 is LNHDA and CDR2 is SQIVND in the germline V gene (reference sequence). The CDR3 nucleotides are TGTGCCAGCAGTTTTTTGGCCCAAGAGACCCAGTACTTC. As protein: CASSFLAQETQYF. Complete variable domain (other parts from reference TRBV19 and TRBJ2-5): DGGITQSPKYLFRKEGQNVTLSCEQNLNHDAMYWYRQDPGQGLRLIYYSQIVNDFQKGDIAEGYSVSREKKESFPLTVTSAQKNPTAFYLCASSFLAQETQYFGPGTRLLVL.

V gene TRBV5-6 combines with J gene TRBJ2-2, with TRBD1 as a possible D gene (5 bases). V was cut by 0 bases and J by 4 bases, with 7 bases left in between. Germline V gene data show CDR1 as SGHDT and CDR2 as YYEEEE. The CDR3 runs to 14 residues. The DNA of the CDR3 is TGTGCCAGCAGCTTGGGACAGATCACCGGGGAGCTGTTTTTT. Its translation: CASSLGQITGELFF.

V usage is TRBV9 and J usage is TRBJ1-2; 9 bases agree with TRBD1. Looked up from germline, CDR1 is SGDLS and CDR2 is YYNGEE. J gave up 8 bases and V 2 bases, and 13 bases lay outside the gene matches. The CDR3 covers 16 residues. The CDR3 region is CASSVSRDRVRRGYTF. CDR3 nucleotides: TGTGCCAGCAGCGTCTCCCGGGACAGGGTAAGGAGAGGCTACACCTTC. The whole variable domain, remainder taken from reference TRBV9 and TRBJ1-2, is DSGVTQTPKHLITATGQRVTLRCSPRSGDLSVYWYQQSLDQGLQFLIQYYNGEERAKGNILERFSAQQFPDLHSELNLSSLELGDSALYFCASSVSRDRVRRGYTFGSGTRLTVV.

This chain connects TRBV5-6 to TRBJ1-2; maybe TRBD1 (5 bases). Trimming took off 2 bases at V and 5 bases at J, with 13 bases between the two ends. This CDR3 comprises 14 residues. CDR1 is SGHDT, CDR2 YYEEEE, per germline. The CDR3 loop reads CASSFGAALYGYTF. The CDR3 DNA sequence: TGTGCCAGCAGCTTCGGGGCAGCCCTTTATGGCTACACCTTC.

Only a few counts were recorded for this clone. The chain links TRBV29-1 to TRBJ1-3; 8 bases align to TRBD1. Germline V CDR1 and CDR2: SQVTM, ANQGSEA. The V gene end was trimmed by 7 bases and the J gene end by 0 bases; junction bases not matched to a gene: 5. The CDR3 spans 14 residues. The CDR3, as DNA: TGCAGCGGGCGGACAGGGCTCTCTGGAAACACCATATATTTT. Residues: CSGRTGLSGNTIYF.

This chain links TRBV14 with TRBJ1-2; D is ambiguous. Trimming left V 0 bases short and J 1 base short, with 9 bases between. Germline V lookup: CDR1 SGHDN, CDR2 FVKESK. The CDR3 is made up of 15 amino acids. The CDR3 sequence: CASSQELDDNYGYTF. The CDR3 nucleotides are TGTGCCAGCAGCCAAGAGTTGGACGATAACTATGGCTACACCTTC. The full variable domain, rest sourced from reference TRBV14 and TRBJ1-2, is EAGVTQFPSHSVIEKGQTVTLRCDPISGHDNLYWYRRVMGKEIKFLLHFVKESKQDESGMPNNRFLAERTGGTYSTLKVQPAELEDSGVYFCASSQELDDNYGYTFGSGTRLTVV.

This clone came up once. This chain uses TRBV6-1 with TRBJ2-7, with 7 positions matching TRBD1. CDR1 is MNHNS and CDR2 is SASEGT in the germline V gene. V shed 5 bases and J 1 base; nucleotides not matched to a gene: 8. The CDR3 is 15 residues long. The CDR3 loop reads CASSLTGALSYEQYF. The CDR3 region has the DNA TGTGCCAGCAGTCTCACAGGGGCCCTATCCTACGAGCAGTACTTC.

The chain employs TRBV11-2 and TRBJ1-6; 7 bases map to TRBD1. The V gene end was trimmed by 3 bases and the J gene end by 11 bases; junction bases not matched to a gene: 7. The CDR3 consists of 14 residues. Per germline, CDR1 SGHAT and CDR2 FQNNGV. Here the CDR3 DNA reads TGTGCCAGCAGCTTGGGATCAGGGGGGGCACCCCTCCACTTT. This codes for CASSLGSGGAPLHF.

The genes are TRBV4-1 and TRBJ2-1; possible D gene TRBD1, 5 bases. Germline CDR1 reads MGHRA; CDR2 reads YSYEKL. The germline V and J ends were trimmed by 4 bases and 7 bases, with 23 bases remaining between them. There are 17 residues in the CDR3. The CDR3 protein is CASSPSSSTLKGNEQFF. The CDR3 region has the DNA TGCGCCAGCAGCCCAAGCTCTAGTACCCTTAAGGGGAATGAGCAGTTCTTC.

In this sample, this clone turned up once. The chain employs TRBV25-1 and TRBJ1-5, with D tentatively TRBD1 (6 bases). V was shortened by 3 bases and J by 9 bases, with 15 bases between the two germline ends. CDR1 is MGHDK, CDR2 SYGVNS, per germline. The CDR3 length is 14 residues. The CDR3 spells CASSDGGDQWPQHF. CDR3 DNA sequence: TGTGCCAGCAGTGATGGGGGCGACCAATGGCCCCAGCATTTT. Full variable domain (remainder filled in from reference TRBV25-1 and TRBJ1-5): EADIYQTPRYLVIGTGKKITLECSQTMGHDKMYWYQQDPGMELHLIHYSYGVNSTEKGDLSSESTVSRIRTEHFPLTLESARPSHTSQYLCASSDGGDQWPQHFGDGTRLSIL.

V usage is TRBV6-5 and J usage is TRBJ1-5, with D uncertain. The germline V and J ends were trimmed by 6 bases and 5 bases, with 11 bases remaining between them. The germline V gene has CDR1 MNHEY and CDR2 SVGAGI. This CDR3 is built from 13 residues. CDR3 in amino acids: CASSAQWDQPQHF. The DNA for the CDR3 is TGTGCCAGCAGCGCGCAGTGGGATCAGCCCCAGCATTTT.

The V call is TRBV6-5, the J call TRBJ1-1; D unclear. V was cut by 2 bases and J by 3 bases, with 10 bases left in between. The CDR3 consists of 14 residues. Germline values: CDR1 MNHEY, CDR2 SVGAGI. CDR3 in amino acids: CASSYGNGDTEAFF. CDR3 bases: TGTGCCAGCAGTTACGGAAACGGGGACACTGAAGCTTTCTTT.

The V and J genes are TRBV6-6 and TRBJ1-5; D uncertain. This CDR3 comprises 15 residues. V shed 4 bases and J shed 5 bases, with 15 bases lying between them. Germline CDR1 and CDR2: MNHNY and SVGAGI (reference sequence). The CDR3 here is CASSSSREEDQPQHF. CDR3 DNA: TGTGCCAGCAGTTCGTCCCGGGAGGAGGATCAGCCCCAGCATTTT.

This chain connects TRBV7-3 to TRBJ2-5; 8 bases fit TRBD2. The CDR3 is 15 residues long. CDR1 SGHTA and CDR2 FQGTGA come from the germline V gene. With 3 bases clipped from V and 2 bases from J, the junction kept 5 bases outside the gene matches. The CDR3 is CASSLSSGPQETQYF. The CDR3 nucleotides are TGTGCCAGCAGCTTGTCTAGCGGGCCTCAAGAGACCCAGTACTTC. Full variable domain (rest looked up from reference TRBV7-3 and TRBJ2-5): GAGVSQTPSNKVTEKGKYVELRCDPISGHTALYWYRQSLGQGPEFLIYFQGTGAADDSGLPNDRFFAVRPEGSVSTLKIQRTERGDSAVYLCASSLSSGPQETQYFGPGTRLLVL.

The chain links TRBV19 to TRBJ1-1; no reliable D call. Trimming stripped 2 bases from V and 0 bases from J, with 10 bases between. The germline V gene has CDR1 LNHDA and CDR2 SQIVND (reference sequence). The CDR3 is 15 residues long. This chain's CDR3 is CASSITSVLNTEAFF. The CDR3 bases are TGTGCCAGTAGTATAACCAGTGTACTGAACACTGAAGCTTTCTTT.

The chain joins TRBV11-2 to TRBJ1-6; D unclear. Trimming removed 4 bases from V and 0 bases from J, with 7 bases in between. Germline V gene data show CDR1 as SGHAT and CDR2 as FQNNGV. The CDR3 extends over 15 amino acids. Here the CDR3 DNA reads TGTGCCAGCAGCTCCACGAGCTCCTATAATTCACCCCTCCACTTT. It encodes CASSSTSSYNSPLHF.

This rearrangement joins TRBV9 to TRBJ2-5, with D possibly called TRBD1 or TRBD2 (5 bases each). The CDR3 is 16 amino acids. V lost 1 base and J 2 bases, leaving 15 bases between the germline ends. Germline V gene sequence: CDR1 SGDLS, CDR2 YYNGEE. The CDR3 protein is CASSVFGERGQETQYF. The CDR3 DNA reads TGTGCCAGCAGCGTATTCGGGGAAAGGGGACAAGAGACCCAGTACTTC.

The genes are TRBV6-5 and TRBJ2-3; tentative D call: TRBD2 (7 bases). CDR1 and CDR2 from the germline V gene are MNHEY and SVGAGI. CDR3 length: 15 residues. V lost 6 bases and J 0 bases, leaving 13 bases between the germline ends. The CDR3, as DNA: TGTGCCAGCAGCCGGGGGGCCTCGAGCACAGATACGCAGTATTTT. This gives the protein CASSRGASSTDTQYF.

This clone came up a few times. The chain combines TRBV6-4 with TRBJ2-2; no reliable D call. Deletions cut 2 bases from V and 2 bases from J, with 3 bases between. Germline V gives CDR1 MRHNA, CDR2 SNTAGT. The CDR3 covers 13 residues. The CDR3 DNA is TGTGCCAGCAGTGACAAAAACACCGGGGAGCTGTTTTTT. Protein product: CASSDKNTGELFF.

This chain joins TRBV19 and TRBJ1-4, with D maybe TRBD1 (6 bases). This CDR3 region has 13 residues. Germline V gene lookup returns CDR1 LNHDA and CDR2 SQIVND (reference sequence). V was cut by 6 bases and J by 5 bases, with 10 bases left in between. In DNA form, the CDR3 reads TGTGCCAGTAGGGACAGTAAAAATGAAAAACTGTTTTTT. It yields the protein CASRDSKNEKLFF.

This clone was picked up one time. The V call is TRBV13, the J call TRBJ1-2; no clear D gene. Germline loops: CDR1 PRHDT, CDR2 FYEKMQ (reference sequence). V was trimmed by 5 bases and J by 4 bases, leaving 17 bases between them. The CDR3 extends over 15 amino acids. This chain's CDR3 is CASSPPREGGYGYTF. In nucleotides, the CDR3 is TGTGCCAGCAGCCCGCCGAGGGAGGGAGGCTATGGCTACACCTTC.

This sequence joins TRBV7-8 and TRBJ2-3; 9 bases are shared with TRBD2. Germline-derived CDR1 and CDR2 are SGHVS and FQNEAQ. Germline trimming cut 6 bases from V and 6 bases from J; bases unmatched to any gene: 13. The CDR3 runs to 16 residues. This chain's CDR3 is CASRLILAGEGDTQYF. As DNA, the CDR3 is TGTGCCAGCAGATTGATACTAGCGGGTGAGGGGGATACGCAGTATTTT.

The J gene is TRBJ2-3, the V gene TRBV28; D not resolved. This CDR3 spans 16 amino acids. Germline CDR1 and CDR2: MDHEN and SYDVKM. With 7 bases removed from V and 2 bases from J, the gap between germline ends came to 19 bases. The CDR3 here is CASKKWTDRYTDTQYF. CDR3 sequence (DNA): TGTGCCAGCAAGAAATGGACGGATAGGTACACAGATACGCAGTATTTT.

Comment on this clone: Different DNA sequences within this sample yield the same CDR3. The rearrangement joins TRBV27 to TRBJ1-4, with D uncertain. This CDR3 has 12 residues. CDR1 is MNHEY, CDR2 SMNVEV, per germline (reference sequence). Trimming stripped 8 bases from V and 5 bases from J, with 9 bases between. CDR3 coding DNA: TGTGCCAGCTCCCACCCAAATGAAAAACTGTTTTTT. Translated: CASSHPNEKLFF.

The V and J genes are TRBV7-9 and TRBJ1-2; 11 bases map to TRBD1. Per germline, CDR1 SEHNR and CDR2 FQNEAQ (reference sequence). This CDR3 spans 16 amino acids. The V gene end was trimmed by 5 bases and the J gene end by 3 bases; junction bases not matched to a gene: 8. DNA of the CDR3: TGTGCCAGCAGCCAGGGACAGGGGGTATGGGACTATGGCTACACCTTC. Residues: CASSQGQGVWDYGYTF.

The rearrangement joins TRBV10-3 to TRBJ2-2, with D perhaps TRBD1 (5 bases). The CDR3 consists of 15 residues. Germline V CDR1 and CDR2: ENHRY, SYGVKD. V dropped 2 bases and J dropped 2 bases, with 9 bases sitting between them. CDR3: CAISETGQNTGELFF. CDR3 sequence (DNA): TGTGCCATCAGTGAGACCGGACAAAACACCGGGGAGCTGTTTTTT.

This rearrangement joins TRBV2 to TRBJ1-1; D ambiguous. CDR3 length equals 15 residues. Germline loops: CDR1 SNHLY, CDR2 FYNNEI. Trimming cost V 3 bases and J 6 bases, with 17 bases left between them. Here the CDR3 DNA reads TGTGCCAGCAGTGAGGTCCGACTCGTAAACGCTGAAGCTTTCTTT. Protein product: CASSEVRLVNAEAFF.

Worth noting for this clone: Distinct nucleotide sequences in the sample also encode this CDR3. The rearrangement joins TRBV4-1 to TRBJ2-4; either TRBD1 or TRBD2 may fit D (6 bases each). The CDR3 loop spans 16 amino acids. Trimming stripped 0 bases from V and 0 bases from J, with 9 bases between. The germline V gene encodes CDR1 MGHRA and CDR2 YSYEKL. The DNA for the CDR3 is TGCGCCAGCAGCCAAGAGGGGGGCCTAGCCAAAAACATTCAGTACTTC. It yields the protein CASSQEGGLAKNIQYF.